This T cell receptor (beta chain) was observed in a study of blood T cell repertoires in COVID-19. On the study more broadly: From the United States, Italy and Spain came samples of acute and convalescent COVID-19. The analysed material was cDNA or gDNA that came from T cells, B-cell-depleted T cells, or PBMCs.

The Seattle patients joined while their infection was active and were tracked longitudinally afterward. Germline V lookup: CDR1 SGHKS, CDR2 YYEKEE (reference sequence). This CDR3 is 15 amino acids long. With 4 bases removed from V and 2 bases from J, the gap between germline ends came to 15 bases. In the original analysis: Cell counts per sample came from amplifying reference gene primers. The protocol was immunoSEQ multiplex PCR, while the TCRdb copy is restricted to in-frame clones and leaves out a portion. The V and J calls and clone size come from that table; D and trimming were worked out from the DNA. Of 150,000 to 160,000 clones listed, around 82% are singletons.

This TCR came from a man aged 60-69 years with COVID-19, enrolled during active disease. This chain links TRBV5-5 with TRBJ1-2; the D is unclear. Sequencing was performed on peripheral blood. The CDR3 nucleotides are TGTGCCAGCAGCCCCTCTTTAGGAGTCAACTATGGCTACACCTTC. The encoded protein is CASSPSLGVNYGYTF.